Listed below are T cell receptor beta chains from one sample, sequenced in a study of cytomegalovirus exposure and HLA in healthy donors. Data came from immunoSEQ multiplex PCR; TCRdb stores just in-frame clones and leaves some out. This sample has 170,000 or so clones; around 77% occur once, and the top ten carry under 2.5%. The sequenced sample was PBMCs. The receptors shown here come from a man aged 55 to 70 in good health and CMV-seronegative. Both conserved end residues are part of each CDR3. D genes are given only for firm matches. The size field is filled for only some rows; it gives once, few, many or a size class.

v_gene,d_gene,abundance,j_gene,CDR3nt,CDR3aa
TRBV19,TRBD1,-,TRBJ1-4,TGTGCCAGTAGTACCCCCCGGGACAGGGGAGGTGAAAAACTGTTTTTT,CASSTPRDRGGEKLFF
TRBV5-6,TRBD1,-,TRBJ2-3,TGTGCCAGCAGCTTGCGGACAGGGGGCATGGATACGCAGTATTTT,CASSLRTGGMDTQYF
TRBV5-6,-,once,TRBJ2-7,TGTGCCAGCAGCTTGGGGGCTAGCAGTGAGCAGTACTTC,CASSLGASSEQYF
TRBV6-5,TRBD2,few,TRBJ2-1,TGTGCCAGCAGTTACCCGACTAGCGGGTACAATGAGCAGTTCTTC,CASSYPTSGYNEQFF
TRBV29-1,-,once,TRBJ2-1,TGCAGCGCCTCTAGCACCGGTAGCTCCTACAATGAGCAGTTCTTC,CSASSTGSSYNEQFF
TRBV7-6,TRBD1,-,TRBJ2-7,TGTGCCAGCAGCCGTAGACAGGGTAGCTCCTACGAGCAGTACTTC,CASSRRQGSSYEQYF
TRBV12-5,-,-,TRBJ1-5,TGTGCTAGTGGTCGGTTCTCTCAGGGTCTCCAGCCCCAGAATTTT,CASGRFSQGLQPQNF
TRBV6-1,-,-,TRBJ1-3,TGTGCCAGCAGTGAAGCGTCCGGGTCTGGAAACACCATATATTTT,CASSEASGSGNTIYF
TRBV5-4,TRBD1,-,TRBJ2-7,TGTGCCAGCAGCCCGGACAGGACCGCAGGTCGGCAGTACTTC,CASSPDRTAGRQYF
TRBV5-1,TRBD2,-,TRBJ2-5,TGCGCCAGCAGCTTGGGGCCCCAGCGGGAGTACCAAGAGACCCAGTACTTC,CASSLGPQREYQETQYF
TRBV6-4,TRBD2,-,TRBJ2-7,TGTGCCAGCACTTCCGGTGGTGGGCAGGGAGGGGAGCAGTACTTC,CASTSGGGQGGEQYF
TRBV30,TRBD2,-,TRBJ2-7,TGTGCCTGGAGTGTACAGCCTAGCGGAACCTACGAGCAGTACTTC,CAWSVQPSGTYEQYF
TRBV6-6,TRBD1,-,TRBJ1-1,TGTGCCAGCAGTTACTCGAAGGACAGGGGAGCTTTCTTT,CASSYSKDRGAFF
TRBV11-2,TRBD1,-,TRBJ1-1,TGTGCCAGCAGCTTAGTAGCAGGGGGCTTGGCTGAAGCTTTCTTT,CASSLVAGGLAEAFF
TRBV9,TRBD1,-,TRBJ2-7,TGTGCCAGCAGCGTAGGGACAGGGGGAACCTACGAGCAGTACTTC,CASSVGTGGTYEQYF
TRBV28,-,once,TRBJ1-5,TGTGCCAGCGGGTCAGGGATCAATCAGCCCCAGCATTTT,CASGSGINQPQHF
TRBV5-4,TRBD1,-,TRBJ1-2,TGTGCCAGCAGCCCAAGGGACAGGGGATATGGCTACACCTTC,CASSPRDRGYGYTF
TRBV6-6,-,-,TRBJ2-3,TGTGCCAGCAGCTCCGGGGGGCCGGAAGATACGCAGTATTTT,CASSSGGPEDTQYF
TRBV28,TRBD2,-,TRBJ2-3,TGTGCCAGCAGTTCGCCTACCCCAGCGGGGGGGCGCACAGATACGCAGTATTTT,CASSSPTPAGGRTDTQYF
TRBV27,-,-,TRBJ1-2,TGTGCCAGCACGGCGACAGGAGGTAACTATGGCTACACCTTC,CASTATGGNYGYTF
TRBV27,TRBD1,once,TRBJ1-5,TGTGCCAGCAGTCCCGGGACAGATAGCAATCAGCCCCAGCATTTT,CASSPGTDSNQPQHF
TRBV5-1,-,-,TRBJ2-2,TGCGCCAGCAGCTTTATAGGGGTTAACACCGGGGAGCTGTTTTTT,CASSFIGVNTGELFF
TRBV6-1,TRBD1,-,TRBJ1-1,TGTGCCAGCAGTCGACAGGGGAACACTGAAGCTTTCTTT,CASSRQGNTEAFF
TRBV5-6,-,-,TRBJ1-1,TGTGCCAGCAGCTGGGGGAGGACGAACACTGAAGCTTTCTTT,CASSWGRTNTEAFF
TRBV19,-,-,TRBJ1-4,TGTGCCAGTAGTATAGATCCACAGTTTAATGAAAAACTGTTTTTT,CASSIDPQFNEKLFF
TRBV28,-,-,TRBJ2-3,TGTGCCAGCAGTTTAATGAGGACAGGCACAGATACGCAGTATTTT,CASSLMRTGTDTQYF
TRBV6-6,-,-,TRBJ1-1,TGTGCCAGCAGTTACTCGGGGGGGCTCACCGAAGCTTTCTTT,CASSYSGGLTEAFF
TRBV9,TRBD1,-,TRBJ1-4,TGTGCCAGCAGCACGAGGGGACCTGGACAGGGTGAAAAACTGTTTTTT,CASSTRGPGQGEKLFF
TRBV19,-,-,TRBJ2-5,TGTGCCAGTAGTATAAGCTCAGGGGCCGGAGAGACCCAGTACTTC,CASSISSGAGETQYF